This T cell receptor (beta chain) was observed in a study of T cell responses to AZD1222 COVID-19 vaccine. Germline CDR1 reads LNHDA; CDR2 reads SQIVND (reference sequence). The CDR3 loop spans 15 amino acids. V dropped 7 bases and J dropped 3 bases, with 18 bases sitting between them. Libraries were prepared by immunoSEQ multiplex PCR; TCRdb keeps only in-frame clonotypes and omits some of them. The data show around 140,000 clones, over 85% seen once. Sequencing was performed on peripheral blood, taken on day 0 of AZD1222 vaccination. The chain carries TRBV19 and TRBJ1-1; D possibly corresponds to TRBD1 (5 bases). The sequence came from an adult in good health. CDR3 amino acids: CASTSEVGGYTEAFF. CDR3 nucleotide sequence: TGTGCCAGTACGTCCGAAGTGGGGGGGTACACTGAAGCTTTCTTT.